This is a list of T cell receptor beta chains from one sample in a study of blood T cell repertoires in COVID-19. Repertoires were generated with immunoSEQ multiplex PCR, while TCRdb's copy carries only in-frame clones and drops some. The repertoire consists of some 150,000 clones, with approximately 84% occurring once and the leading ten covering approximately 4.6%. Sequencing was done on a sample of peripheral blood. The receptor set was obtained from a human donor in a cohort sampled during active COVID-19. Each CDR3 is given with its conserved first and last residue. A D gene is named only where the DNA matches it firmly. Expanded clones get a size class; other rows say once, few or many, or leave the size out.

cdr3_nt: TGTGCCAGCAGCTTATTCGGGGTCGTGGGCACTGAAGCTTTCTTT
cdr3_aa: CASSLFGVVGTEAFF
d_call: .
j_call: TRBJ1-1
v_call: TRBV14
clone_size: .

cdr3_nt: TGTGCCAGCAGCACAGGGTTTAGGAATGAGCAGTTCTTC
cdr3_aa: CASSTGFRNEQFF
d_call: .
j_call: TRBJ2-1
v_call: TRBV11-1
clone_size: .

cdr3_nt: TGTGCCAGCATTCGAGTCCGGGGGTACAATGAGCAGTTCTTC
cdr3_aa: CASIRVRGYNEQFF
d_call: .
j_call: TRBJ2-1
v_call: TRBV6-5
clone_size: .

cdr3_nt: TGCGCCAGCACCCTAGGACAGGAGCGTCGTGGAAACACCATATATTTT
cdr3_aa: CASTLGQERRGNTIYF
d_call: TRBD1
j_call: TRBJ1-3
v_call: TRBV23-1
clone_size: .

cdr3_nt: TGTGCCAGCTCACCAGGGACAGGCCGACCGGAGCAGTACTTC
cdr3_aa: CASSPGTGRPEQYF
d_call: TRBD1
j_call: TRBJ2-7
v_call: TRBV18
clone_size: .

cdr3_nt: TGTGCCAGCACCCTTGTAGAAGCGGCAGATACGCAGTATTTT
cdr3_aa: CASTLVEAADTQYF
d_call: .
j_call: TRBJ2-3
v_call: TRBV6-5
clone_size: .

cdr3_nt: TGTGCCAGCTCACCATTTAGGGACAGCCTTTACGAGCAGTACTTC
cdr3_aa: CASSPFRDSLYEQYF
d_call: TRBD1
j_call: TRBJ2-7
v_call: TRBV18
clone_size: .

cdr3_nt: TGCGCCAGCAGCTTTGAACCGGGACAGGGGACCTCCTCCCCTCTTGAAAAACTGTTTTTT
cdr3_aa: CASSFEPGQGTSSPLEKLFF
d_call: TRBD1
j_call: TRBJ1-4
v_call: TRBV5-1
clone_size: .

cdr3_nt: TGTGCCAGCAGCCGGACACCCAACACTGAAGCTTTCTTT
cdr3_aa: CASSRTPNTEAFF
d_call: .
j_call: TRBJ1-1
v_call: TRBV25-1
clone_size: .

cdr3_nt: TGTGCCAGTAGTACTCCGACAGGGGGGGGAAGGTATGAGCAGTTCTTC
cdr3_aa: CASSTPTGGGRYEQFF
d_call: TRBD1
j_call: TRBJ2-1
v_call: TRBV19
clone_size: .

cdr3_nt: TGTGCCAGCAGCTCCGGACAGGGCCTTAACTATGGCTACACCTTC
cdr3_aa: CASSSGQGLNYGYTF
d_call: TRBD1
j_call: TRBJ1-2
v_call: TRBV14
clone_size: .

cdr3_nt: TGTGCCAGCAGCGAGGGTAGCGGGGGGGCCTACAATGAGCAGTTCTTC
cdr3_aa: CASSEGSGGAYNEQFF
d_call: TRBD2
j_call: TRBJ2-1
v_call: TRBV9
clone_size: .

cdr3_nt: TGTGCCAGCAGCCCCCAGACAGGGTTCGAGACCCAGTACTTC
cdr3_aa: CASSPQTGFETQYF
d_call: TRBD1
j_call: TRBJ2-5
v_call: TRBV9
clone_size: .

cdr3_nt: TGTGCCAGCGGGGACAGGAGCTACGAGCAGTACTTC
cdr3_aa: CASGDRSYEQYF
d_call: TRBD1
j_call: TRBJ2-7
v_call: TRBV7-2
clone_size: .

cdr3_nt: TGTGCCACCAGTGAGGTGACAGGGGTCACCGGGGAGCTGTTTTTT
cdr3_aa: CATSEVTGVTGELFF
d_call: TRBD1
j_call: TRBJ2-2
v_call: TRBV24-1
clone_size: .

cdr3_nt: TGTGCCAGCAGCGCCGGGACTACCAATGAGCAGTTCTTC
cdr3_aa: CASSAGTTNEQFF
d_call: TRBD2
j_call: TRBJ2-1
v_call: TRBV9
clone_size: .

cdr3_nt: TGTGCCAGCAGCTCCTTTCCGGGACAGGGGGCAAACGAGCAGTACTTC
cdr3_aa: CASSSFPGQGANEQYF
d_call: TRBD1
j_call: TRBJ2-7
v_call: TRBV13
clone_size: .

cdr3_nt: TGCGCCAGCAGCTTGAGACAGGGGAATAGTGAAGCTTTCTTT
cdr3_aa: CASSLRQGNSEAFF
d_call: TRBD1
j_call: TRBJ1-1
v_call: TRBV5-1
clone_size: .

cdr3_nt: TGTGCCAGCAGTGAAGCGAGGGTGGACTCCACTGAAGCTTTCTTT
cdr3_aa: CASSEARVDSTEAFF
d_call: .
j_call: TRBJ1-1
v_call: TRBV6-1
clone_size: .

cdr3_nt: TGTGCCAGCAGACCCGCAGGGGGAGATACGCAGTATTTT
cdr3_aa: CASRPAGGDTQYF
d_call: TRBD1
j_call: TRBJ2-3
v_call: TRBV27
clone_size: .

cdr3_nt: TGTGCCAGCAGCCCCCCGACAGGGCGGTCCAATAGCAATCAGCCCCAGCATTTT
cdr3_aa: CASSPPTGRSNSNQPQHF
d_call: TRBD1
j_call: TRBJ1-5
v_call: TRBV9
clone_size: .

cdr3_nt: TGCAGTGCTAGAGACGACAGGGGAGCTTTCTTT
cdr3_aa: CSARDDRGAFF
d_call: TRBD1
j_call: TRBJ1-1
v_call: TRBV20-1
clone_size: .

cdr3_nt: TGCAGTGCTACCGGGGGAAACACCATATATTTT
cdr3_aa: CSATGGNTIYF
d_call: .
j_call: TRBJ1-3
v_call: TRBV20-1
clone_size: .

cdr3_nt: TGTGCCAGCAGCTTAGGTGGGGGGGTAGTCGATGAGCAGTTCTTC
cdr3_aa: CASSLGGGVVDEQFF
d_call: TRBD2
j_call: TRBJ2-1
v_call: TRBV7-2
clone_size: .

cdr3_nt: TGTGCCAGCAGTGCGAACGTAGGGGCCCCTAAGACTGAAGCTTTCTTT
cdr3_aa: CASSANVGAPKTEAFF
d_call: .
j_call: TRBJ1-1
v_call: TRBV25-1
clone_size: .

cdr3_nt: TGTGCCAGCAGTTCCGGGACAGCCTCTGGGGCCAACGTCCTGACTTTC
cdr3_aa: CASSSGTASGANVLTF
d_call: TRBD1
j_call: TRBJ2-6
v_call: TRBV5-6
clone_size: .

cdr3_nt: TGTGCCAGCAGTGGATGGGGGCCGCAGAACACTGAAGCTTTCTTT
cdr3_aa: CASSGWGPQNTEAFF
d_call: .
j_call: TRBJ1-1
v_call: TRBV2
clone_size: .

cdr3_nt: TGTGCCAGCAGCGTAGATGGTGGGACAGGGAAACTGTTTTTT
cdr3_aa: CASSVDGGTGKLFF
d_call: TRBD1
j_call: TRBJ1-4
v_call: TRBV9
clone_size: .

cdr3_nt: TGTGCCAGCACCCGGACTAGCGGAGAAGAGACCCAGTACTTC
cdr3_aa: CASTRTSGEETQYF
d_call: TRBD2
j_call: TRBJ2-5
v_call: TRBV28
clone_size: .

cdr3_nt: TGTGCCAGCAGTGACTCCGGGAAAGGAGCTTTCTTT
cdr3_aa: CASSDSGKGAFF
d_call: .
j_call: TRBJ1-1
v_call: TRBV3-1/TRBV3-2
clone_size: .

cdr3_nt: TGTGCCATCAGTGAAAGGGGGGCGGGGACTAGCGGCCTAAATGAGCAGTTCTTC
cdr3_aa: CAISERGAGTSGLNEQFF
d_call: TRBD2
j_call: TRBJ2-1
v_call: TRBV10-3
clone_size: once